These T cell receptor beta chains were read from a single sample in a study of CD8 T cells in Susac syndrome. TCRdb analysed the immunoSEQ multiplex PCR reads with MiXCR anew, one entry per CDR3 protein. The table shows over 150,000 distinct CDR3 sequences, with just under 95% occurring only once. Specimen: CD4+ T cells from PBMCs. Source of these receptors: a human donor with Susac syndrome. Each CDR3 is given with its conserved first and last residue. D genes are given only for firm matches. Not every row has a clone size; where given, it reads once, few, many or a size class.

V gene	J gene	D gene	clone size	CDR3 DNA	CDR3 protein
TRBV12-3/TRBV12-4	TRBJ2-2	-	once	TGTGCCAGCAGGCGAGGCTTGGAGAACACCGGGGAGCTGTTTTTT	CASRRGLENTGELFF
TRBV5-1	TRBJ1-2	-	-	TGCGCCAGCAGCTTGGATCCTGGGGGAAACTATGGCTACACCTTC	CASSLDPGGNYGYTF
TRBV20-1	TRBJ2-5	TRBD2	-	TGCAGTGCTAGTAGCGGGGGGGCAGAGACCCAGTACTTC	CSASSGGAETQYF
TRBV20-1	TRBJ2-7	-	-	TGCAGTGCTAGAGATCGACACTACGAGCAGTACTTC	CSARDRHYEQYF
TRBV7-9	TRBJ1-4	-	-	TGTGCCAGCAGCACCCCCGACAGGGAAAAACTGTTTTTT	CASSTPDREKLFF
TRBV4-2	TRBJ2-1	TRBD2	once	TGTGCCAGCAGCCAAGGGACTAGCGGGAGGGCATCCTACAATGAGCAGTTCTTC	CASSQGTSGRASYNEQFF
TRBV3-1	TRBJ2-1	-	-	TGTGCCAGCAGCCAACCAGGTAGCGAGTTTTGGTTCTTC	CASSQPGSEFWFF
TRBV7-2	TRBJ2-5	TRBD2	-	TGTGCCAGCAGCTCGGGCCGGGCTAGCGGGAGGCCGTGGGAGACCCAGTACTTC	CASSSGRASGRPWETQYF
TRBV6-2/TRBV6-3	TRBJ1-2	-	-	TGTGCCAGCAGTTACGCGGATTGGAACAGGTTGGCTGGCTACACCTTC	CASSYADWNRLAGYTF
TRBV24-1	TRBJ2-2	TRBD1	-	TGTGCCACCAGTGATTACTGGGACAGGGGCACCGGGGAGCTGTTTTTT	CATSDYWDRGTGELFF
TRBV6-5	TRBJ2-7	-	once	TGTGCCAGCAGTTACTCAAGGCTCTTCTACGAGCAGTACTTC	CASSYSRLFYEQYF
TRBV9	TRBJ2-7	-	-	TGTGCCAGCAGTCGCGGGACCGCCACCTACGAGCAGTACTTC	CASSRGTATYEQYF
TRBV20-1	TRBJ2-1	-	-	TGCAGTGCTAGGCCCAATGTGGGATATAGGGGATACAATGAGCAGTTCTTC	CSARPNVGYRGYNEQFF
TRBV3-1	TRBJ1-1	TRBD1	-	TGTGCCAGCAGCCCAGTTACGGGACAGCTTAACACTGAAGCTTTCTTT	CASSPVTGQLNTEAFF